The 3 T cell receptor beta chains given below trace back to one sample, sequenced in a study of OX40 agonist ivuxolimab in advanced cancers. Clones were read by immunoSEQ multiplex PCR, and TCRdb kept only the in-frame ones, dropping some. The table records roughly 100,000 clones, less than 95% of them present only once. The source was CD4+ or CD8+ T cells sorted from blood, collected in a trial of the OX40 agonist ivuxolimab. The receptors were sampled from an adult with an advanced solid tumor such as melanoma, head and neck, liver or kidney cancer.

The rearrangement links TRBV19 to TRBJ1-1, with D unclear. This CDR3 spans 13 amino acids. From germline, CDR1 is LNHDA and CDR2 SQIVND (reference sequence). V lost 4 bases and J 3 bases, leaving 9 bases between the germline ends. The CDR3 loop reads CASSKAGDTEAFF. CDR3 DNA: TGTGCCAGTAGTAAGGCAGGTGACACTGAAGCTTTCTTT.

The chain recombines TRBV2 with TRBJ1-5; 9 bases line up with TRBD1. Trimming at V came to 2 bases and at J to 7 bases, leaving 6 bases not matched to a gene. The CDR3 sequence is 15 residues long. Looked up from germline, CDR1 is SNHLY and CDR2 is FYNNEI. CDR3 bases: TGTGCCAGCAGTGAATTGGGACAGGGTCTCCAGCCCCAGCATTTT. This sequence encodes CASSELGQGLQPQHF.

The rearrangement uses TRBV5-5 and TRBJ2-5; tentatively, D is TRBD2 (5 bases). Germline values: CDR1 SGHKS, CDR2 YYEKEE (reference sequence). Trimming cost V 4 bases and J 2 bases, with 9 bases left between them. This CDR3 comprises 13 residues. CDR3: CASSRVAQETQYF. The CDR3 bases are TGTGCCAGCAGCCGGGTAGCGCAAGAGACCCAGTACTTC.